This TCR beta chain was obtained from a study of OX40 agonist ivuxolimab in advanced cancers. Looking at the study overall: Head and neck, renal cell, melanoma or hepatocellular carcinoma were the cancers that dose-escalation patients had. Partial responses, seen in three patients, involved one hepatocellular carcinoma and two cutaneous melanomas.

On this clone itself: Its antigen remains unidentified.

V was cut by 5 bases and J by 8 bases, with 18 bases left in between. This CDR3 has 14 residues. Per germline, CDR1 MNHEY and CDR2 SVGAGI. Profiling relied on immunoSEQ multiplex PCR, and the TCRdb table lists in-frame clones only, not all of them. The table lists 20,000 to 30,000 clones, about 85% of them singletons, with roughly a third in the top ten. Study-wide points: It was also the case that some nonresponders had low normalized T-cell clonal expansion.

The source is an adult with an advanced solid tumor such as melanoma, head and neck, liver or kidney cancer. The chain is built from TRBV6-5 and TRBJ1-2; D possibly corresponds to TRBD1 (5 bases). Sample: CD4+ or CD8+ T cells sorted from blood, taken in a trial of the OX40 agonist ivuxolimab. The DNA for the CDR3 is TGTGCCAGCAGTCGAACCTTCAGGGTAGAGGGCTACACCTTC. It codes for CASSRTFRVEGYTF.